This passage covers 28 T cell receptor beta chains from one sample sequenced in a study of CD8+ T cells in alopecia areata. Treatment reported: oral pan-JAK inhibitor, 5-10 mg twice daily. Reverse transcribed after extraction, RNA yielded cDNA as the sequencing template. TCRdb keeps only in-frame clones here, not all; method: immunoSEQ multiplex PCR. This sample yields more than 150,000 clones, of which approximately 49% are seen a single time; around 9.1% belongs to the top ten. The sequencing used CD8+ T cells sorted from blood, collected between weeks 51 and 54, from a patient treated with tofacitinib. The source is a human donor with alopecia areata.

The chain recombines TRBV13 with TRBJ2-3; D remains ambiguous. Germline CDR1 PRHDT, CDR2 FYEKMQ (reference sequence). The CDR3 loop spans 12 amino acids. Deletions cut 2 bases from V and 4 bases from J, with 4 bases between. The CDR3 DNA reads TGTGCCAGCAGCTTACTAGCAGATACGCAGTATTTT. Amino acid sequence: CASSLLADTQYF.

Remarks on this clone: This CDR3 is also generated by other DNA sequences in the sample. The V call is TRBV27, the J call TRBJ1-1; D is undetermined. Trimming removed 3 bases from V and 2 bases from J, with 7 bases in between. The CDR3 runs to 13 residues. Germline CDR1 MNHEY, CDR2 SMNVEV (reference sequence). DNA of the CDR3: TGTGCCAGCAGTTTTGGGCTTAACACTGAAGCTTTCTTT. As protein: CASSFGLNTEAFF.

CDR3 nucleotides: TGTGCCTGGAGTGCTCAAGGCCGGGGCCGCACAGATACGCAGTATTTT. Its translation is CAWSAQGRGRTDTQYF. The rearrangement joins TRBV30 to TRBJ2-3; possibly TRBD1 or TRBD2 for D (5 bases each). Trimming shortened V by 1 base and J by 1 base, and 15 bases separated the two germline ends. The germline gives CDR1 GTSNPN, CDR2 SVGIG (reference sequence). The CDR3 is made up of 16 amino acids.

V is TRBV30 and J is TRBJ1-5; perhaps TRBD1 as D (5 bases). This CDR3 has 13 amino acids. The V end was cut by 4 bases, the J end by 6 bases, with 13 bases between. Germline V gives CDR1 GTSNPN, CDR2 SVGIG (reference sequence). This chain's CDR3 is CAWTDSFGQPQHF. The CDR3 coding sequence is TGTGCCTGGACCGACAGCTTCGGTCAGCCCCAGCATTTT.

DNA of the CDR3: TGTGCCAGCAGCCAAAATCGGGACAGCAAAAACATTCAGTACTTC. Amino acid sequence: CASSQNRDSKNIQYF. The rearrangement uses TRBV7-9 and TRBJ2-4; TRBD1 aligns across 7 bases. The ends lost 5 bases at V and 3 bases at J; junction bases unmatched: 7. CDR3 length equals 15 residues. Germline CDR1 and CDR2: SEHNR and FQNEAQ (reference sequence).

This chain connects TRBV2 to TRBJ2-1; a weak D match, TRBD1 (5 bases). The CDR3 has 17 amino acids. Germline-derived CDR1 and CDR2 are SNHLY and FYNNEI. Trimming left V 3 bases short and J 0 bases short, with 15 bases between. The CDR3 region is CASSEGPPFSSYNEQFF. The CDR3, as DNA: TGTGCCAGCAGTGAGGGGCCCCCTTTCAGCTCCTACAATGAGCAGTTCTTC.

This clone was seen once. The gene calls are TRBV27 and TRBJ1-2; D gene ambiguous. Trimming removed 5 bases at V and 1 base at J, with 14 bases between. The CDR3 has 15 residues. Germline V gene data show CDR1 as MNHEY and CDR2 as SMNVEV (reference sequence). CDR3 bases: TGTGCCAGCAGTCTCTCCGGCCGGGGTAACTATGGCTACACCTTC. Translating it yields CASSLSGRGNYGYTF.

In its sample, this clone was seen a few times. The chain recombines TRBV5-6 with TRBJ1-1; maybe TRBD1 (6 bases). Per the germline V gene, CDR1 is SGHDT and CDR2 is YYEEEE. V gave up 0 bases and J gave up 3 bases, with 12 bases separating them. This CDR3 is built from 15 residues. In DNA form, the CDR3 reads TGTGCCAGCAGCTTGGCGGGGACACGTTACACTGAAGCTTTCTTT. Translation gives CASSLAGTRYTEAFF. Combining the CDR3 with reference TRBV5-6 and TRBJ1-1 gives the whole variable domain DAGVTQSPTHLIKTRGQQVTLRCSPKSGHDTVSWYQQALGQGPQFIFQYYEEEERQRGNFPDRFSGHQFPNYSSELNVNALLLGDSALYLCASSLAGTRYTEAFFGQGTRLTVV.

This chain links TRBV30 with TRBJ1-2; TRBD1 is a possible D gene (6 bases). The CDR3 runs to 16 residues. Germline V gene data show CDR1 as GTSNPN and CDR2 as SVGIG (reference sequence). Trimming took off 0 bases at V and 4 bases at J, with 18 bases between the two ends. CDR3: CAWSVLGQGTRYGYTF. The CDR3 DNA is TGTGCCTGGAGTGTACTGGGGCAGGGGACGCGCTATGGCTACACCTTC.

The gene calls are TRBV13 and TRBJ2-5; no firm D call. Germline lookup yields CDR1 PRHDT and CDR2 FYEKMQ (reference sequence). The CDR3 length is 13 residues. Trimming took 6 bases from V and 1 from J, leaving 9 bases between them. The CDR3 DNA sequence: TGTGCCAGCAGGTCTAACCCCCAAGAGACCCAGTACTTC. Protein: CASRSNPQETQYF.

This clone was observed a handful of times. The chain combines TRBV11-2 with TRBJ2-2; D gene uncertain. The CDR3 runs 11 residues. The ends were cut back, 3 bases at V and 6 bases at J, with 2 bases in the middle. Germline V lookup: CDR1 SGHAT, CDR2 FQNNGV. This CDR3 reads CASSFPGELFF. DNA of the CDR3: TGTGCCAGCAGCTTTCCCGGGGAGCTGTTTTTT. Drawing the rest from reference TRBV11-2 and TRBJ2-2, the complete variable domain is EAGVAQSPRYKIIEKRQSVAFWCNPISGHATLYWYQQILGQGPKLLIQFQNNGVVDDSQLPKDRFSAERLKGVDSTLKIQPAKLEDSAVYLCASSFPGELFFGEGSRLTVL.

The V gene is TRBV5-6, the J gene TRBJ2-7; D call uncertain. The CDR3 is 13 amino acids. Per the germline V gene, CDR1 is SGHDT and CDR2 is YYEEEE. Between the trimmed V and J ends, which lost 1 base and 3 bases, there was a span of 8 bases. CDR3 nucleotide sequence: TGTGCCAGCAGCTTGAACTCGCGCTACGAGCAGTACTTC. Translated, it gives CASSLNSRYEQYF.

There are a few counts of this clone. The chain links TRBV7-8 to TRBJ2-3, with 11 bases fitting TRBD2. V shed 1 base and J 2 bases; nucleotides not matched to a gene: 17. Germline V CDR1 and CDR2: SGHVS, FQNEAQ. The CDR3 runs to 21 residues. Here the CDR3 DNA reads TGTGCCAGCAGCTTAGGCCCCCGACTAGCGGGAAGACCTACTGACACAGATACGCAGTATTTT. Protein: CASSLGPRLAGRPTDTDTQYF.

This chain links TRBV29-1 with TRBJ1-1; tentative D call: TRBD1 (5 bases). The CDR3 extends over 14 amino acids. CDR1 is SQVTM and CDR2 is ANQGSEA in the germline V gene. The germline V and J ends were trimmed by 5 bases and 2 bases, with 15 bases remaining between them. The CDR3 nucleotides are TGCAGCGTTAACCGGGGCGCCGCAAACACTGAAGCTTTCTTT. This codes for CSVNRGAANTEAFF.

The V and J genes are TRBV30 and TRBJ2-3; tentatively, D is TRBD1 (5 bases). V was trimmed by 2 bases and J by 4 bases, leaving 13 bases between them. Germline CDR1 reads GTSNPN; CDR2 reads SVGIG (reference sequence). The CDR3 covers 14 residues. The CDR3 here is CAWSWGEGADTQYF. CDR3 bases: TGTGCCTGGAGTTGGGGCGAAGGAGCAGATACGCAGTATTTT. Supplemented by reference TRBV30 and TRBJ2-3, the full variable domain reads SQTIHQWPATLVQPVGSPLSLECTVEGTSNPNLYWYRQAAGRGLQLLFYSVGIGQISSEVPQNLSASRPQDRQFILSSKKLLLSDSGFYLCAWSWGEGADTQYFGPGTRLTVL.

This clone was detected only a few times. In DNA, the CDR3 is TGTGCCAGCAGGTCCACTCCGGGGGCCACTGAAGCTTTCTTT. It codes for CASRSTPGATEAFF. The rearrangement links TRBV7-9 to TRBJ1-1; possibly TRBD1 for D (6 bases). Germline V gene data show CDR1 as SEHNR and CDR2 as FQNEAQ (reference sequence). This CDR3 contains 14 residues. V was pared by 6 bases and J by 4 bases, with 15 bases between.

V gene TRBV11-2 combines with J gene TRBJ2-7; TRBD2 matches at 9 bases. Germline V gene sequence: CDR1 SGHAT, CDR2 FQNNGV. V shed 1 base, J shed 0 bases, and the junction held 10 bases outside the gene matches. The CDR3 spans 18 residues. The CDR3 DNA reads TGTGCCAGCAGCTTAGGGCTAGCGGGGACTCACAGCTCCTACGAGCAGTACTTC. As protein: CASSLGLAGTHSSYEQYF.

The chain recombines TRBV6-5 with TRBJ2-7; no clear D gene. This CDR3 has 14 residues. CDR1 and CDR2 (germline): MNHEY, SVGAGI. V lost 0 bases to trimming and J lost 6 bases, with 12 bases between them. This CDR3 is CASSYSDGVVEQYF. CDR3 DNA sequence: TGTGCCAGCAGTTACTCGGACGGTGTGGTCGAGCAGTACTTC.

The CDR3 DNA is TGTGCCAGCAGTTATGGTGGCCACAATGAGCAGTTCTTC. This codes for CASSYGGHNEQFF. V usage is TRBV6-6 and J usage is TRBJ2-1; no definite D call. V dropped 3 bases and J dropped 5 bases, with 8 bases sitting between them. This CDR3 is 13 amino acids long. Germline CDR1 is MNHNY and CDR2 is SVGAGI (reference sequence).

The chain combines TRBV5-6 with TRBJ2-7, with 7 bases matching TRBD2. The V segment lost 5 bases and the J segment 2 bases; nucleotides outside the gene matches: 7. The germline CDR1 and CDR2 sequences are SGHDT and YYEEEE. The length of the CDR3 is 14 residues. The CDR3 DNA follows: TGTGCCAGCAGTGGGGAGGGAAGCGCCTACGAGCAGTACTTC. Translated, it gives CASSGEGSAYEQYF.

In its sample, this clone was seen a few times. The rearrangement links TRBV27 to TRBJ1-2, with 11 positions matching TRBD1. The CDR3 runs 16 residues. The V segment lost 5 bases and the J segment 1 base; nucleotides outside the gene matches: 6. The V gene's germline CDR1 is MNHEY and CDR2 SMNVEV (reference sequence). The CDR3 coding sequence is TGTGCCAGCAGTCCGGGACAGGGGGGCTATAACTATGGCTACACCTTC. This codes for CASSPGQGGYNYGYTF.

This clone has more than one count but fewer than ten. The V and J genes are TRBV7-8 and TRBJ2-7, with D possibly matching TRBD2 (5 bases). The CDR3 loop spans 17 amino acids. Trimming cost V 5 bases and J 2 bases, with 22 bases left between them. Germline CDR1 is SGHVS and CDR2 is FQNEAQ. The CDR3 DNA reads as TGTGCCAGCAGCCTACCAACGAGGGCCGCGACTCCCTACGAGCAGTACTTC. This codes for CASSLPTRAATPYEQYF.

The chain recombines TRBV6-1 with TRBJ2-7, with TRBD1 matching 7 bases. This CDR3 comprises 15 residues. After removal of 3 bases from V and 2 bases from J, the junction contained 7 bases not matched to a gene. From germline, CDR1 is MNHNS and CDR2 SASEGT. Here the CDR3 DNA reads TGTGCCAGCAGTGATCGCCTCACAGGGGCCTACGAGCAGTACTTC. Its protein is CASSDRLTGAYEQYF.

J is TRBJ2-3 and V is TRBV29-1; possible D gene TRBD2, 6 bases. V was trimmed by 6 bases and J by 4 bases, leaving 8 bases between them. Germline V lookup: CDR1 SQVTM, CDR2 ANQGSEA. The CDR3 spans 11 residues. The CDR3 DNA reads as TGCAGCGTGTGGGGGGCAGATACGCAGTATTTT. Protein product: CSVWGADTQYF.

This clone appeared once. This chain links TRBV30 with TRBJ1-4, with TRBD1 matching 7 bases. Germline trimming cut 2 bases from V and 0 bases from J; bases unmatched to any gene: 9. Germline assignment: CDR1 GTSNPN and CDR2 SVGIG (reference sequence). The CDR3 runs to 17 residues. CDR3 residues: CAWSTNGQGATNEKLFF. DNA of the CDR3: TGTGCCTGGAGTACCAACGGCCAGGGGGCAACTAATGAAAAACTGTTTTTT.

This clone was observed a handful of times. The rearrangement links TRBV4-3 to TRBJ2-5; possible D gene TRBD2, 5 bases. There are 15 residues in the CDR3. CDR1 and CDR2 (germline): LGHNA, YSLEER. Trimming stripped 4 bases from V and 3 bases from J, with 15 bases between. CDR3 protein: CASSPVMRDEETQYF. CDR3 bases: TGCGCCAGCAGCCCTGTGATGAGGGATGAAGAGACCCAGTACTTC.

The chain has TRBV6-1 and TRBJ1-5; tentatively, D is TRBD1 (5 bases). From germline, CDR1 is MNHNS and CDR2 SASEGT. The V end lost 4 bases, the J end lost 5 bases, and 12 bases lay between the germline ends. The CDR3 totals 14 residues. DNA for the CDR3: TGTGCCAGCAGTGGCCTCCGGGGCGATCAGCCCCAGCATTTT. Amino acids: CASSGLRGDQPQHF.

The sample holds a few counts of this clone. This chain joins TRBV5-6 and TRBJ2-2; 10 bases fit TRBD1. With 2 bases clipped from V and 7 bases from J, the junction kept 5 bases outside the gene matches. Germline V lookup: CDR1 SGHDT, CDR2 YYEEEE. The CDR3 has 15 amino acids. The CDR3 coding sequence is TGTGCCAGCAGCTTCGGGACAGGGGTTCACGGGGAGCTGTTTTTT. Amino acid sequence: CASSFGTGVHGELFF.